The T cell receptor beta chain under discussion was sequenced for a study of cytomegalovirus exposure and HLA in healthy donors. The study, taken as a whole, reports: Researchers catalogued roughly 150 TCR beta chains as cytomegalovirus-associated.

Using immunoSEQ multiplex PCR, the repertoire was profiled, and TCRdb retains in-frame clones only, with some absent. The sample contains approximately 62,000 clones, 92% of which appear only once. The V gene lost 2 bases and the J gene lost 6 bases, with 20 bases spanning the gap. The CDR3 has 16 amino acids. CDR1 is WSHSY and CDR2 is SAAADI in the germline V gene. As regards this clone: Its antigen is currently unknown.

This receptor was obtained from a woman between 18 and 29 years old in good health and CMV-seronegative. What was sequenced was PBMCs. The V call is TRBV10-2, the J call TRBJ2-7, with a tentative D call TRBD2 (6 bases). The CDR3 loop is CASSEGPHGVGGEQYF. CDR3 bases: TGCGCCAGCAGTGAGGGCCCCCATGGCGTGGGGGGCGAGCAGTACTTC.